Listed below are T cell receptor beta chains from one sample, sequenced in a study of T cell responses to AZD1222 COVID-19 vaccine. Clones were read by immunoSEQ multiplex PCR, and TCRdb kept only the in-frame ones, dropping some. The sample includes 130,000 to 150,000 clones, roughly 90% seen only once; the top ten take about 3%. Specimen: peripheral blood, collected on day 0 of AZD1222 vaccination. The receptors stem from an adult in good health. CDR3s include the opening cysteine and the closing phenylalanine or tryptophan. The D gene is left open where the match is weak. Clone size is not always given. Where it is, it says once, few, many or a class for expanded clones.

>TRBJ2-7|TRBV28|-|-
CASRPASYEQYF
TGTGCCAGCAGGCCAGCGTCCTACGAGCAGTACTTC
>TRBJ2-1|TRBV7-2|TRBD2|few
CASSAGPGGFLTEQFF
TGTGCCAGCAGCGCCGGGCCGGGGGGGTTCCTGACTGAGCAGTTCTTC
>TRBJ1-2|TRBV13|-|-
CASSLRRVKFYGYTF
TGTGCCAGCAGCTTAAGAAGGGTTAAGTTCTATGGCTACACCTTC
>TRBJ2-4|TRBV19|TRBD2|-
CASSTGTSPKNIQYF
TGTGCCAGTAGTACCGGGACTAGTCCCAAAAACATTCAGTACTTC
>TRBJ1-1|TRBV5-4|-|few
CASSLYKGNTEAFF
TGTGCCAGCAGCTTGTACAAGGGGAACACTGAAGCTTTCTTT
>TRBJ1-3|TRBV5-1|-|-
CASRLTGFDGNTIYF
TGCGCCAGCAGATTGACAGGTTTCGATGGAAACACCATATATTTT
>TRBJ2-2|TRBV18|-|-
CASSPLLDTGELFF
TGTGCCAGCTCTCCACTTCTGGACACCGGGGAGCTGTTTTTT
>TRBJ1-5|TRBV28|TRBD1|-
CASSLRWDRGADQPQHF
TGTGCCAGCAGTTTAAGGTGGGACAGGGGGGCGGATCAGCCCCAGCATTTT
>TRBJ2-2|TRBV7-3|-|few
CASSTMGGPGELFF
TGTGCCAGCAGTACCATGGGGGGACCCGGGGAGCTGTTTTTT
>TRBJ2-7|TRBV27|TRBD1|-
CASSLPPGVAGGYEQYF
TGTGCCAGCAGTTTACCCCCCGGGGTGGCAGGGGGCTACGAGCAGTACTTC
>TRBJ2-3|TRBV11-2|-|-
CASSPYTDTQYF
TGTGCCAGCAGCCCTTACACAGATACGCAGTATTTT
>TRBJ2-5|TRBV7-2|-|-
CASSYNSRGIGETQYF
TGTGCCAGCAGCTACAATAGCAGAGGGATAGGGGAGACCCAGTACTTC
>TRBJ1-1|TRBV9|TRBD1|-
CASSVAPEFGTVNTEAFF
TGTGCCAGCAGCGTAGCTCCTGAATTCGGGACAGTGAACACTGAAGCTTTCTTT
>TRBJ1-3|TRBV2|-|-
CASRGRASGNTIYF
TGTGCCAGCAGGGGGCGAGCGTCTGGAAACACCATATATTTT
>TRBJ1-1|TRBV28|-|-
CASSFGGITEAFF
TGTGCCAGCAGTTTTGGGGGTATCACTGAAGCTTTCTTT
>TRBJ2-3|TRBV5-1|TRBD2|-
CASWSGGPTDTQYF
TGCGCCAGCTGGAGCGGGGGGCCCACAGATACGCAGTATTTT
>TRBJ1-1|TRBV3-1/TRBV3-2|-|-
CASSQGIGTEAFF
TGTGCCAGCAGCCAAGGGATCGGCACTGAAGCTTTCTTT